In its sample, the clone carrying this T cell receptor beta chain was seen a few times. The antigen remains undetermined. The record originates from a study of T cell repertoires in cytomegalovirus infection. About the research overall: Recently identified HLA-C-restricted and well-studied HLA-B-restricted CMV epitopes were used. A matching HLA type, together with CMV infection, was signaled by public TCR beta signatures. Study-level findings and limits: Dominating the ex vivo response were TCR beta clonotypes that were CMV-specific and HLA-C-restricted.

This CDR3 spans 15 amino acids. With V trimmed by 2 bases and J by 10 bases, 6 bases remained unmatched. Each CDR3 protein is one row after TCRdb ran MiXCR on the reads. This table holds roughly 200,000 distinct CDR3 sequences, roughly 34% found once. The material was CD8+ T cells from cultured PBMCs, obtained from culture after CMV antigen stimulation. The chain employs TRBV23-1 and TRBJ1-6; 9 nucleotides align to TRBD1. TRBV23-1 is an open reading frame, and its role is uncertain. The sequence derives from a human donor in good health (CMV status not recorded). Some clones in this sample may be carry-over from other donors' samples. The chain's CDR3 is CASSQLRDRASPLHF. The CDR3 bases are TGCGCCAGCAGTCAACTGCGGGACAGGGCCTCACCCCTCCACTTT.